This entry concerns a single T cell receptor beta chain. A single count supports this clonotype. The clone's antigen remains unknown. A much larger clone is a single base away; this may be a read error. This entry belongs to a study of molecular identifiers for immune sequencing clone quantification (dated by TCRdb to 2017 to 2018). In the study overall: In a replicate experiment, RNA from approximately 22,000 or 94,000 naive CD8 T cells was split into five aliquots, four of which were sequenced. The study was a methods study using CD8 T cells to benchmark molecular-identifier clustering-based TCR repertoire sequencing (MIDCIRS) and TCR RNA copy counting.

The paper's findings and limits, for the study overall: Modeling indicated 2.5 to 3.5 TCR RNA copies recovered per cell, compared with approximately 10 by digital PCR, which implies a capture efficiency of around 30%. The naive libraries included spiked-in Jurkat TCR RNA (approximately 11 copies' worth), and this RNA is not part of the donor repertoire. Highly expanded clone sizes could be underestimated because identical TCR molecules may share a barcode. When barcode sub-clustering was not used, chimeric consensus sequences inflated TCR diversity, with chimeras reaching as high as 47%. Spiked-in Jurkat TCR RNA equivalent to a single cell was reported to be detectable even among 850,000 to 1,000,000 naive CD8 T cells. In CMV-specific effector cells, clones with more than 20 RNA copies contained over 98% of molecules, whereas in naive cells such clones contained under 1% of molecules.

Libraries of naive CD8 T cells were built from anywhere between about 18,000 and 1,000,000 sorted cells, with 10%, 30% or 50% of the purified RNA used. On a BD FACSAria II, naive CD8 T cells were FACS-sorted as CD8+CD4-CCR7+CD45RA+ and collected into RLT Plus buffer. Around 11 TCR copies' worth of Jurkat RNA were spiked into roughly 19,000-1,000,000 naive CD8 T cell samples to test detection sensitivity. CD8 T cells were enriched with RosetteSep CD8+ T Cell Enrichment Cocktail and Ficoll-Paque, followed by ACK red cell lysis. V and J lose 5 bases and 4 bases, and a span of 7 bases separates them. Its CDR3 holds 13 amino acids, cysteine through phenylalanine. The only DNA kept is the CDR3, 39 bases in frame from the first base. CDR1 is given as KGHDR and CDR2 as SFDVKD, both from the germline V gene. The library came from PCR. The instrument was a NextSeq 500. Preparation of bulk TCR libraries followed a previously described approach, with the TCR primers listed in Table S5. Purification of total RNA was performed with the Qiagen AllPrep DNA/RNA kit. Before analysis, reads from multiple sequencing runs of one library were combined. On the authors' methods: Reads were retained only if the reads had an exact TCR constant sequence, and the retained reads were trimmed to 150 nt and grouped according to their 12-nt molecular barcodes. Within each barcode group, reads were sub-clustered at a 15% Levenshtein threshold, and quality-weighted consensus sequences were built per RNA molecule. Non-functional sequences were excluded, and lower-count sequences lying one edit away from another sequence were also excluded. Barcode sub-clusters with fewer than 20% of the maximum read count were removed, based on fitting two negative binomial distributions. In TCRdb, the public reads were trimmed at Q25 with fastp and aligned with MiXCR, with productive beta chains retained. A single entry per CDR3 protein holds the most common genes and DNA from its merged rows. These V and J calls rely on TCRdb rather than the paper's analysis. The sample table holds under 800,000 distinct CDR3 sequences, of which approximately 24% were seen once. The ten biggest clones cover 0.6% to 0.9% of the sample.

Sequencing input: naive CD8+ T cells from blood, with Jurkat cell RNA spiked in. What this sample's cell subset or site label stands for: FACS-sorted CD8+CD4-CCR7+CD45RA+ naive T cells. The sequence links TRBV24-1 to TRBJ1-4, with the D gene not confidently named. The receptor's source is a human donor in good health. Some libraries in this study had Jurkat cell RNA spiked in. CDR3 reads: CATSGGINEKLFF. Read as DNA, the sequence is TGTGCCACCAGTGGAGGGATTAATGAAAAACTGTTTTTT.